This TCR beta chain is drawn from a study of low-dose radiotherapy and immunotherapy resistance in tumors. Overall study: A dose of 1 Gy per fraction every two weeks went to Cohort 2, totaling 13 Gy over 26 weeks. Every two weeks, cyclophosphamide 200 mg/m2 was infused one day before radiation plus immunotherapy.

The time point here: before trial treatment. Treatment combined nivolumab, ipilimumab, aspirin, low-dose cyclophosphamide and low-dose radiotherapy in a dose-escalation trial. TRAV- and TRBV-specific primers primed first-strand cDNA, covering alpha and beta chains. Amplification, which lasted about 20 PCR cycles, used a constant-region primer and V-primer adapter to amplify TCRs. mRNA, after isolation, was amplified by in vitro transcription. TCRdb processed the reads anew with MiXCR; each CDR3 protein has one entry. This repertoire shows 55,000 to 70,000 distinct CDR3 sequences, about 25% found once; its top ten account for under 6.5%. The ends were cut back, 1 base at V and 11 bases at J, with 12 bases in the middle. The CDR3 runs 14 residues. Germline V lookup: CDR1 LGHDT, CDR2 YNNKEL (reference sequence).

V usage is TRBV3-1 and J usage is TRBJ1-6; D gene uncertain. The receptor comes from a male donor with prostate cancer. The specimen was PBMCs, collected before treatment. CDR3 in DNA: TGTGCCAGCAGCCAAGTGGAGCGCAGCGCACCCCTCCACTTT. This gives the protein CASSQVERSAPLHF.